This T cell receptor beta chain stems from a study of blood T cell repertoires in COVID-19. Study-wide context: The study drew acute and convalescent COVID-19 samples from the United States, Italy and Spain. PBMCs, B-cell-depleted T cells, or T cells provided the cDNA or gDNA that made up the material.

Produced via immunoSEQ multiplex PCR; TCRdb's table is partial and in-frame only. The table shows about 370,000 clones, with roughly nine tenths occurring only once. Germline V gene data show CDR1 as SGHAT and CDR2 as FQNNGV. V lost 5 bases to trimming and J lost 3 bases; unmatched junction nucleotides: 6. This CDR3 is built from 15 residues. Seattle researchers signed up patients amid active infection and tracked them longitudinally. This sequence joins TRBV11-2 and TRBJ1-1, with 10 bases lining up with TRBD1. This TCR was recovered from a woman aged 25-40 years with COVID-19, enrolled during active disease. Source material: peripheral blood. The CDR3 sequence: CASSPRDRGDTEAFF. The CDR3, as DNA: TGTGCCAGCAGCCCCCGGGACAGGGGCGACACTGAAGCTTTCTTT.